This TCR beta chain was sequenced during a study of cytomegalovirus exposure and HLA in healthy donors. The PCR contained 60 Vbeta and 13 Jbeta primers. Profiled with immunoSEQ multiplex PCR; TCRdb holds only in-frame clones, not every one. The sample holds 70,000 to 80,000 clones. This CDR3 is 17 amino acids long. Trimming left V 5 bases short and J 4 bases short, with 21 bases between. The germline CDR1 and CDR2 sequences are SEHNR and FQNEAQ (reference sequence). Comments on this clone: Its antigen is not identified.

General observations from the study: Associated with HLA alleles at 0.05 false discovery rate in a later analysis were around 15,000 TCR beta sequences. Relative to equally common others, HLA-associated TCR beta chains showed greater clonal expansion in a later analysis. Many donors shared some public TCRs, even though most TCR sequences were rare. Immune exposure information comprised only CMV serostatus.

This sequence originates from a man in his forties in good health and CMV-seronegative. Sample: PBMCs. The chain couples TRBV7-9 to TRBJ1-3, with D perhaps matching TRBD1 (6 bases). The CDR3 bases are TGTGCCAGCAGCCCCAGGGGACCAACAACGGCAGGAAACACCATATATTTT. Translating gives CASSPRGPTTAGNTIYF.